Below, 6 T cell receptor beta chains from the same sample are listed, as sequenced in a study of blood T cell repertoires in COVID-19. Measured with immunoSEQ multiplex PCR; TCRdb has only the in-frame clones, and not every one. The data contain roughly 300,000 clones, about 89% of them singletons. The sample taken for sequencing was peripheral blood. The receptor set was obtained from a woman in her forties or fifties who had recovered from COVID-19.

This rearrangement joins TRBV20-1 to TRBJ2-5; no reliable D call. The CDR3 contains 11 residues. CDR1 and CDR2 from the germline V gene are DFQATT and SNEGSKA (reference sequence). V was trimmed by 5 bases and J by 5 bases, leaving 9 bases between them. CDR3 DNA sequence: TGCAGTGCTGAAACCAGGGAGACCCAGTACTTC. The encoded protein is CSAETRETQYF.

The J gene is TRBJ2-3, the V gene TRBV4-3; D perhaps matches TRBD2 (6 bases). The CDR3 length is 18 residues. Germline lookup yields CDR1 LGHNA and CDR2 YSLEER. The ends were cut back, 1 base at V and 6 bases at J, with 23 bases in the middle. The CDR3 reads CASSQGRGSGFWSDTQYF. The CDR3 DNA follows: TGCGCCAGCAGCCAAGGACGGGGGTCGGGTTTTTGGTCGGATACGCAGTATTTT.

The chain combines TRBV3-1 (or the pseudogene TRBV3-2) with TRBJ2-5; 9 nucleotides agree with TRBD1. This CDR3 is 14 amino acids long. Trimming removed 3 bases from V and 2 bases from J; junction bases left unmatched: 1. Looked up from germline, CDR1 is LGHDT and CDR2 is YNNKEL (reference sequence). CDR3 amino acids: CASSQTGGQETQYF. In nucleotides, the CDR3 is TGTGCCAGCAGCCAGACAGGGGGACAAGAGACCCAGTACTTC.

This chain links TRBV27 with TRBJ1-2; weak D call: TRBD1 (5 bases). Deletions cut 4 bases from V and 3 bases from J, with 12 bases between. CDR3 length: 14 residues. Per germline, CDR1 MNHEY and CDR2 SMNVEV (reference sequence). CDR3: CASSSGLLHYGYTF. Written as DNA, the CDR3 is TGTGCCAGCAGTTCAGGGTTATTGCACTATGGCTACACCTTC.

V and J are TRBV14 and TRBJ1-5; D might be TRBD1 (6 bases). V lost 3 bases, J lost 0 bases, and 21 bases lay in between. Germline V lookup: CDR1 SGHDN, CDR2 FVKESK. This CDR3 has 19 residues. The CDR3 here is CASSQDWTGTLYSNQPQHF. The CDR3 DNA is TGTGCCAGCAGCCAGGACTGGACCGGGACACTTTATAGCAATCAGCCCCAGCATTTT.

The J gene is TRBJ2-7, the V gene TRBV7-2, with 10 bases fitting TRBD2. The CDR3 has 15 amino acids. The V segment lost 4 bases and the J segment 6 bases; nucleotides outside the gene matches: 9. CDR1 and CDR2 (germline): SGHTA, FQGNSA. CDR3 protein: CASSSTSGMVSEQYF. CDR3 DNA: TGTGCCAGCAGCTCTACTAGCGGGATGGTTTCCGAGCAGTACTTC.